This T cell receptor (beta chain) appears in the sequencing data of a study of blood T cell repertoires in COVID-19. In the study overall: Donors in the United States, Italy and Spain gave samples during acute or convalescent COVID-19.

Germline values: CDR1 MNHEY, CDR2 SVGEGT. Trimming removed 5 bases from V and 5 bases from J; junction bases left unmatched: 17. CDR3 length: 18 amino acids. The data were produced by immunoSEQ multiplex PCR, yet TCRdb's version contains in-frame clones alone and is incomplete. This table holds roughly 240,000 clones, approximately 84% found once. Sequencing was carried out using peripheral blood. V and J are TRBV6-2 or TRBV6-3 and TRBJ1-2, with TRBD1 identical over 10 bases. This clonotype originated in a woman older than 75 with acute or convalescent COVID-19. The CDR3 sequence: CASSRNAAGTGDRYGYTF. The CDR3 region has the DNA TGTGCCAGCAGTCGCAACGCCGCCGGGACAGGGGATCGGTATGGCTACACCTTC.